These 21 T cell receptor beta chains share one sample of origin, sequenced in a study of T cells in Graves' hyperthyroidism and ophthalmopathy. Template material for amplifying TCR beta CDR3 regions consisted of RNA transcripts. HTBI primers were employed in a first-round RT-PCR of the TCR CDR3. TCRdb ran MiXCR on the multiplex PCR reads and lists one entry per CDR3 protein. This table has 350,000 to 400,000 distinct CDR3 sequences, roughly 14% appearing once. The material sequenced was blood. The source is a woman aged 60-75 years with Graves' hyperthyroidism.

The count of this clonotype is one. V usage is TRBV5-1 and J usage is TRBJ2-5, with TRBD2 matching 12 bases. The CDR3 runs to 16 residues. The germline V gene encodes CDR1 SGHRS and CDR2 YFSETQ. Losses at the gene ends were 4 bases for V and 2 bases for J; bases not matched to a gene: 6. The CDR3 loop is CASSPNGLAGQETQYF. The CDR3 nucleotides read TGCGCCAGCAGCCCAAATGGACTAGCGGGGCAAGAGACCCAGTACTTC.

A note on this clonotype: The junction does not match germline at one end; this may be a read error. The chain is built from TRBV18 and TRBJ2-3; D is ambiguous. Germline V gene sequence: CDR1 KGHSH, CDR2 LQKENI. This CDR3 spans 13 amino acids. The CDR3 here is CASPPPSTDTQYF. In DNA form, the CDR3 reads TGTGCCAGCCCACCACCCAGCACAGATACGCAGTATTTT.

This clonotype came up many times. This chain links TRBV30 with TRBJ1-3, with a weak D call TRBD1 (5 bases). Germline V gene lookup returns CDR1 GTSNPN and CDR2 SVGIG (reference sequence). The V end was cut by 3 bases, the J end by 0 bases, with 15 bases between. The CDR3 is made up of 16 amino acids. In DNA form, the CDR3 reads TGTGCCTGGAGCCACCTGGGGGGTCTCTCTGGAAACACCATATATTTT. This encodes CAWSHLGGLSGNTIYF.

This clonotype was observed many times. The gene calls are TRBV7-9 and TRBJ2-1; possible D gene TRBD2, 5 bases. The CDR3 totals 13 residues. CDR1 and CDR2 from the germline V gene are SEHNR and FQNEAQ (reference sequence). Trimming pared 8 bases from V and 10 bases from J, leaving 18 bases between. CDR3 DNA sequence: TGTGCCAGCGGCACTAGAACCGCTCTAGAGCAGTTCTTC. It codes for CASGTRTALEQFF.

This clonotype was observed many times. The V gene is TRBV6-2 or TRBV6-3, the J gene TRBJ1-2; perhaps TRBD1 as D (5 bases). Between the trimmed V and J ends, which lost 7 bases and 0 bases, there was a span of 15 bases. CDR1 and CDR2 from the germline V gene are MNHEY and SVGEGT. This CDR3 spans 15 amino acids. For the CDR3, the DNA is TGTGCCAGCAAGCTACCCGGAGGGGCTAACTATGGCTACACCTTC. Protein product: CASKLPGGANYGYTF.

There are many counts of this clonotype. The rearrangement uses TRBV11-2 and TRBJ2-7, with TRBD1 identical over 7 bases. Per the germline V gene, CDR1 is SGHAT and CDR2 is FQNNGV. After removal of 8 bases from V and 3 bases from J, the junction contained 13 bases not matched to a gene. This CDR3 contains 15 residues. The CDR3 loop is CASQGPRDRYYEQYF. Here the CDR3 DNA reads TGTGCCAGCCAGGGCCCCCGGGACAGATACTACGAGCAGTACTTC.

There are many counts of this clonotype. V gene TRBV5-1 combines with J gene TRBJ2-7; 9 nucleotides align to TRBD2. The CDR3 extends over 15 amino acids. The trim removed 4 bases at V and 2 bases at J, leaving 7 bases unmatched. Per the germline V gene, CDR1 is SGHRS and CDR2 is YFSETQ. The CDR3 bases are TGCGCCAGCAGCCTTCTAGCGGGATCCCCCTACGAGCAGTACTTC. It yields the protein CASSLLAGSPYEQYF.

As for this clonotype: The junction departs from germline at one end; a sequencing error may be responsible. This chain uses TRBV11-1 with TRBJ2-1, with TRBD2 as a possible D gene (5 bases). This CDR3 is built from 16 residues. From germline, CDR1 is SGHAT and CDR2 FQDESV (reference sequence). CDR3 nucleotide sequence: TGTGCCGGCAGCTTATCGAGGGTCGGCTCCTACAATGAGCAGTTCTTC. Its translation: CAGSLSRVGSYNEQFF. Variable domain in full (rest from reference TRBV11-1 and TRBJ2-1): EAEVAQSPRYKITEKSQAVAFWCDPISGHATLYWYRQILGQGPELLVQFQDESVVDDSQLPKDRFSAERLKGVDSTLKIQPAELGDSAMYLCAGSLSRVGSYNEQFFGPGTRLTVL.

The table lists this clonotype with many counts. This chain joins TRBV28 and TRBJ2-2; D ambiguous. The CDR3 totals 13 residues. The germline V and J ends were trimmed by 6 bases and 3 bases, with 8 bases remaining between them. The germline V gene has CDR1 MDHEN and CDR2 SYDVKM. The CDR3 region is CASRRWDTGELFF. CDR3 sequence (DNA): TGTGCCAGCAGGCGGTGGGACACCGGGGAGCTGTTTTTT.

Details on this clonotype: One base away lies a much larger clone, so this may be a sequencing read error. This CDR3 reads CASSVGPTGVGQLF. DNA for the CDR3: TGTGCCAGCAGTGTAGGGCCCACAGGGGTCGGGCAGCTCTTC. The V call is TRBV12-3 or TRBV12-4, the J call TRBJ2-1; the match to TRBD1 covers 7 bases. The CDR3 is made up of 14 amino acids.

This clonotype has only one observation. This clone may be a read error of a much larger clone one base away. The V call is TRBV18, the J call TRBJ1-2; D may be TRBD1 (5 bases). V lost 7 bases to trimming and J lost 2 bases, with 14 bases between them. This CDR3 has 14 residues. Germline-derived CDR1 and CDR2 are KGHSH and LQKENI. The chain's CDR3 is CASLPADRNYGYTF. The DNA for the CDR3 is TGTGCCAGCTTACCGGCTGACAGAAACTATGGCTACACCTTC.

The chain carries TRBV6-2 or TRBV6-3 and TRBJ1-2, with a tentative D call TRBD1 (5 bases). In germline, CDR1 is MNHEY, CDR2 SVGEGT. The CDR3 has 13 residues. V gave up 4 bases and J gave up 8 bases, with 14 bases separating them. CDR3 nucleotide sequence: TGTGCCAGCAGTTCGCTACAGGTCGACGGCTACACCTTC. Translated, it gives CASSSLQVDGYTF.

This clonotype has a count of ten or more. V and J are TRBV6-2 or TRBV6-3 and TRBJ2-5, with 7 bases aligning to TRBD1. The CDR3 sequence is 14 residues long. The V and J ends lost 8 bases and 2 bases, in that order; junction bases with no gene match: 8. Germline V lookup: CDR1 MNHEY, CDR2 SVGEGT. CDR3 in amino acids: CASGDRVVQETQYF. The CDR3 DNA reads TGTGCCAGCGGCGACAGGGTCGTACAAGAGACCCAGTACTTC.

Comment on this clonotype: One end of the junction fails to match germline, which may point to a read error. This chain links TRBV7-9 with TRBJ2-7; perhaps TRBD2 as D (6 bases). CDR1 and CDR2 (germline): SEHNR, FQNEAQ (reference sequence). The CDR3 is made up of 14 amino acids. The chain's CDR3 is CASNDAGSSYGQYF. The DNA for the CDR3 is TGTGCCAGCAACGATGCGGGGTCCTCCTACGGGCAGTACTTC.

V gene TRBV29-1 combines with J gene TRBJ1-2; TRBD1 matches 8 bases. The trim removed 7 bases at V and 5 bases at J, leaving 9 bases unmatched. CDR3 length: 13 amino acids. Germline CDR1 is SQVTM and CDR2 is ANQGSEA. The CDR3 region has the DNA TGCAGCGCCTCGACAGGGGTGGGGTATGGCTACACCTTC. It codes for CSASTGVGYGYTF.

This clonotype came up many times. The chain combines TRBV7-8 with TRBJ2-3, with 10 bases lining up with TRBD2. In germline, CDR1 is SGHVS, CDR2 FQNEAQ. The V segment lost 1 base and the J segment 3 bases; nucleotides outside the gene matches: 4. There are 16 residues in the CDR3. The CDR3 sequence is CASSLGVAGGTDTQYF. Here the CDR3 DNA reads TGTGCCAGCAGCTTAGGGGTAGCGGGAGGTACAGATACGCAGTATTTT.

This clonotype was counted many times. The V gene is TRBV2, the J gene TRBJ2-7; 11 bases align to TRBD2. The CDR3 has 15 amino acids. V trimming: 3 bases; J trimming: 4 bases; junction bases outside the gene matches: 5. In germline, CDR1 is SNHLY, CDR2 FYNNEI. CDR3 in DNA: TGTGCCAGCAGTGATAAACTAGCGGGAGAATACGAGCAGTACTTC. The encoded protein is CASSDKLAGEYEQYF.

This chain connects TRBV5-5 to TRBJ2-1; D perhaps matches TRBD2 (6 bases). CDR1 is SGHKS and CDR2 is YYEKEE in the germline V gene (reference sequence). The CDR3 spans 14 residues. Trimming pared 5 bases from V and 8 bases from J, leaving 17 bases between. The CDR3 DNA is TGTGCCAGCAGACGGGGAGGTGGAGGGTATGAGCAGTTCTTC. Translating it yields CASRRGGGGYEQFF.

In the case of this clonotype: This may be a read error, as it is one base from a much larger clone. The rearrangement joins TRBV30 to TRBJ1-5, with TRBD1 matching over 7 bases. CDR1 and CDR2 from the germline V gene are GTSNPN and SVGIG (reference sequence). This CDR3 comprises 14 residues. J was trimmed by 5 bases and V by 5 bases; bases with no gene match: 9. CDR3: CAWGAGGTDQPQHF. In DNA, the CDR3 is TGTGCCTGGGGTGCAGGGGGAACCGATCAGCCCCAGCATTTT.

This clonotype was recorded once. The rearrangement uses TRBV12-3 or TRBV12-4 and TRBJ2-1; D gene ambiguous. The CDR3 has 13 amino acids. Between the trimmed V and J ends, which lost 2 bases and 4 bases, there was a span of 6 bases. CDR3 nucleotides: TGTGCCAGCAGTTTACCACTTTACAATGAGCAGTTCTTC. It codes for CASSLPLYNEQFF.

This clonotype has only a few counts. The rearrangement links TRBV7-3 to TRBJ2-2; 10 bases are shared with TRBD2. V lost 6 bases to trimming and J lost 4 bases; unmatched junction nucleotides: 5. The CDR3 totals 15 residues. CDR1 and CDR2 (germline): SGHTA, FQGTGA. Here the CDR3 DNA reads TGTGCCAGCAGTCTAGCGGGAGCAGGCACCGGGGAGCTGTTTTTT. Protein product: CASSLAGAGTGELFF.